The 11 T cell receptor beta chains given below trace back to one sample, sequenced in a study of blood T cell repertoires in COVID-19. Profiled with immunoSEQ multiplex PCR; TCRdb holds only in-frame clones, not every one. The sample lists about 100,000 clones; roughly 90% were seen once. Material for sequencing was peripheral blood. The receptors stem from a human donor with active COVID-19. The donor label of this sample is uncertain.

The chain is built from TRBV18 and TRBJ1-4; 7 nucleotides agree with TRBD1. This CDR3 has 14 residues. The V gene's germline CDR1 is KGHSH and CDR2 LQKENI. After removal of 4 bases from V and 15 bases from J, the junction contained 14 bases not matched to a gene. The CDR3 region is CASSRSGTDGRVFF. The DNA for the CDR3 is TGTGCCAGCTCACGGTCGGGGACAGACGGCCGTGTGTTTTTT.

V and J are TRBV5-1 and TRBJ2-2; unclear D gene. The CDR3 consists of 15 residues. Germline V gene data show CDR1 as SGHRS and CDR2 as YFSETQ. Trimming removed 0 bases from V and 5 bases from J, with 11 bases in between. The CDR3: CASSLDPRGTGELFF. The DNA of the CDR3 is TGCGCCAGCAGCTTGGATCCTCGAGGAACCGGGGAGCTGTTTTTT.

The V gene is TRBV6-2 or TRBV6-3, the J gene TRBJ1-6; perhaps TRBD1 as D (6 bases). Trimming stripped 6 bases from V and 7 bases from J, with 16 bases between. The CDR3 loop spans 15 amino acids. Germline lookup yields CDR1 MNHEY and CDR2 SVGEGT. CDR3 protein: CASRPPGHLNSPLHF. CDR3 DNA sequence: TGTGCCAGCAGGCCTCCGGGACATCTGAATTCACCCCTCCACTTT.

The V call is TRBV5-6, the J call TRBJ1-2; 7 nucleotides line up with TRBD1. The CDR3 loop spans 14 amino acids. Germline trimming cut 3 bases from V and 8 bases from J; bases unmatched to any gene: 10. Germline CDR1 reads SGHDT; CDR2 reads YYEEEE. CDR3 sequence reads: CASSYSQGFVGYTF. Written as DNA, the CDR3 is TGTGCCAGCAGCTACTCACAGGGGTTTGTCGGCTACACCTTC.

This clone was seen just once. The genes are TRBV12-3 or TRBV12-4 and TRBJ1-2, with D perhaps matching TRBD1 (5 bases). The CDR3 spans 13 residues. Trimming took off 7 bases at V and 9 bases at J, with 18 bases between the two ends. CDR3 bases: TGTGCCAGCACCTGGGGCGCCGCTGGAAGCTACACCTTC. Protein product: CASTWGAAGSYTF.

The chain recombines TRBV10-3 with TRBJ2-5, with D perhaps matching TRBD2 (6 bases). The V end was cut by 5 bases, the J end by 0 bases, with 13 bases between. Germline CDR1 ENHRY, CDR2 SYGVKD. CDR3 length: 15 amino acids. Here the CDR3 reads CAISQAGSYQETQYF. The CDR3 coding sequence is TGTGCCATCAGTCAAGCGGGCTCGTACCAAGAGACCCAGTACTTC.

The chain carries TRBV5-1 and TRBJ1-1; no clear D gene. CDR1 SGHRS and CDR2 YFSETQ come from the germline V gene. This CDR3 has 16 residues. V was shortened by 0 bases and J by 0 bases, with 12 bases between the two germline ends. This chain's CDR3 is CASSLGPLFMNTEAFF. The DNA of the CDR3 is TGCGCCAGCAGCTTGGGTCCCCTGTTTATGAACACTGAAGCTTTCTTT.

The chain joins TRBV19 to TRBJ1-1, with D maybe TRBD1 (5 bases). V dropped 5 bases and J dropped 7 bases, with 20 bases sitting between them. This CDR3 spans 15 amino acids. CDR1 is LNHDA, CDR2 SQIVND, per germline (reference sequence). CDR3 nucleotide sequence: TGTGCCAGTAGTCTAGGGGTAGCAGTAGTCGGTGAAGCTTTCTTT. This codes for CASSLGVAVVGEAFF.

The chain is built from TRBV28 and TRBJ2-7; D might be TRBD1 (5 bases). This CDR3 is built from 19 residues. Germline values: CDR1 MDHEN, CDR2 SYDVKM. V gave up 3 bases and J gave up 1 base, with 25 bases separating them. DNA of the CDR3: TGTGCCAGCAGTTTCTCCCGACAGAGCCCTTGGGAAGGGTCCTACGAGCAGTACTTC. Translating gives CASSFSRQSPWEGSYEQYF. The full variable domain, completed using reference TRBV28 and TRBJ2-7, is DVKVTQSSRYLVKRTGEKVFLECVQDMDHENMFWYRQDPGLGLRLIYFSYDVKMKEKGDIPEGYSVSREKKERFSLILESASTNQTSMYLCASSFSRQSPWEGSYEQYFGPGTRLTVT.

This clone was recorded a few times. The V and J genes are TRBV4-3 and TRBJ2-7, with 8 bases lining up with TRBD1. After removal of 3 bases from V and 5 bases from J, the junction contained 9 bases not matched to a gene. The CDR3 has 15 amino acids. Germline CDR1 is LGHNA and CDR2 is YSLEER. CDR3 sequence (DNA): TGCGCCAGCAGCCATGGGGACAGGACCTTGGACGAGCAGTACTTC. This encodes CASSHGDRTLDEQYF.

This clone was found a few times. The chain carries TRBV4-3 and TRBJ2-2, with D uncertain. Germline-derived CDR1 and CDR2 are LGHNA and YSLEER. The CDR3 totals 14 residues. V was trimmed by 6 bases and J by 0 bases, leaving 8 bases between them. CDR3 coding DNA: TGCGCCAGCAGAGGCAGGCCGAACACCGGGGAGCTGTTTTTT. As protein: CASRGRPNTGELFF.